Shown below are 21 T cell receptor beta chains from a single sample sequenced in a study of cytomegalovirus exposure and HLA in healthy donors. In the PCR, 60 Vbeta and 13 Jbeta primers were used. The table came from immunoSEQ multiplex PCR; TCRdb's copy has only in-frame clones and leaves some out. Of more than 150,000 clones listed, about 81% are singletons. Material: PBMCs. These receptors originate from a man aged 35 to 55 in good health and CMV-seronegative.

This chain uses TRBV7-2 with TRBJ1-2; D not certain. Germline lookup yields CDR1 SGHTA and CDR2 FQGNSA. V lost 5 bases, J lost 0 bases, and 7 bases lay in between. The CDR3 loop spans 13 amino acids. CDR3 nucleotides: TGTGCCAGCAGCCAACTCGCTAACTATGGCTACACCTTC. It encodes CASSQLANYGYTF.

On this clone itself: This same CDR3 is encoded by further DNA sequences in the sample. J is TRBJ1-5 and V is TRBV5-1, with no clear D. CDR3 length equals 13 residues. The germline V gene encodes CDR1 SGHRS and CDR2 YFSETQ. V was shortened by 5 bases and J by 5 bases, with 11 bases between the two germline ends. CDR3 sequence reads: CASRRQEDQPQHF. The DNA for the CDR3 is TGCGCCAGCAGACGCCAAGAGGATCAGCCCCAGCATTTT.

The chain links TRBV9 to TRBJ2-7; the match to TRBD2 covers 7 bases. Germline loops: CDR1 SGDLS, CDR2 YYNGEE. The trim removed 0 bases at V and 3 bases at J, leaving 6 bases unmatched. The CDR3 spans 15 residues. The CDR3 is CASSVEGGRNYEQYF. CDR3 coding DNA: TGTGCCAGCAGCGTAGAGGGCGGGAGAAACTACGAGCAGTACTTC.

V and J are TRBV6-6 and TRBJ2-2; TRBD1 agrees at 7 bases. Germline V gene lookup returns CDR1 MNHNY and CDR2 SVGAGI (reference sequence). The CDR3 runs to 16 residues. With V trimmed by 0 bases and J by 6 bases, 7 bases remained unmatched. The CDR3 nucleotides are TGTGCCAGCAGTTACTCAGGGGGCGCAAACGCCGGGGAGCTGTTTTTT. Residues: CASSYSGGANAGELFF.

The genes are TRBV4-3 and TRBJ2-3; no reliable D call. The CDR3 extends over 14 amino acids. Germline CDR1 reads LGHNA; CDR2 reads YSLEER. Trimming took 2 bases from V and 3 from J, leaving 9 bases between them. The CDR3 coding sequence is TGCGCCAGCAGCCAAAACGACGGGACAGATACGCAGTATTTT. This encodes CASSQNDGTDTQYF.

The rearrangement uses TRBV30 and TRBJ1-5; 8 bases are shared with TRBD1. The CDR3 loop spans 15 amino acids. The germline CDR1 and CDR2 sequences are GTSNPN and SVGIG (reference sequence). V lost 1 base to trimming and J lost 2 bases; unmatched junction nucleotides: 4. The CDR3 sequence: CAWSATTGGNQPQHF. The CDR3 DNA reads as TGTGCCTGGAGTGCAACGACAGGGGGCAATCAGCCCCAGCATTTT.

The chain combines TRBV6-4 with TRBJ2-1, with 14 nucleotides matching TRBD2. This CDR3 has 17 amino acids. CDR1 and CDR2 (germline): MRHNA, SNTAGT. Trimming removed 4 bases from V and 8 bases from J; junction bases left unmatched: 10. The CDR3 protein is CASSARTSGRSGDEQFF. The CDR3 region has the DNA TGTGCCAGCAGTGCCCGGACTAGCGGGAGGTCAGGGGATGAGCAGTTCTTC.

This clone showed up just a few times. The chain recombines TRBV2 with TRBJ2-1, with 7 positions matching TRBD2. J gave up 4 bases and V 7 bases, and 13 bases lay outside the gene matches. The CDR3 contains 16 residues. Germline V gene sequence: CDR1 SNHLY, CDR2 FYNNEI. The DNA of the CDR3 is TGTGCCAGCATCCTATACCCGGCTAGCGGTTACAATGAGCAGTTCTTC. This sequence encodes CASILYPASGYNEQFF.

The V and J genes are TRBV11-3 and TRBJ2-5; 8 bases align to TRBD2. This CDR3 spans 17 amino acids. V trimming: 2 bases; J trimming: 1 base; junction bases outside the gene matches: 9. Germline V CDR1 and CDR2: SGHNT, YENEEA. The CDR3 sequence is CASSLSLQRGPQETQYF. The CDR3 DNA follows: TGTGCCAGCAGCTTATCCCTCCAGCGGGGGCCCCAAGAGACCCAGTACTTC.

The chain carries TRBV28 and TRBJ1-2; tentative D call: TRBD1 (5 bases). Germline V gives CDR1 MDHEN, CDR2 SYDVKM. Deletions cut 1 base from V and 4 bases from J, with 10 bases between. This CDR3 comprises 14 residues. The CDR3: CASSLSDSLYGYTF. The CDR3 DNA sequence: TGTGCCAGCAGTTTATCCGACAGCCTCTATGGCTACACCTTC.

This chain uses TRBV30 with TRBJ1-4; TRBD1 aligns across 8 bases. The CDR3 extends over 14 amino acids. V shed 5 bases and J 7 bases; nucleotides not matched to a gene: 9. Germline loops: CDR1 GTSNPN, CDR2 SVGIG (reference sequence). CDR3 coding DNA: TGTGCCTGGGGCGACAGGGGCGGGGGTGAAAAACTGTTTTTT. Amino acids: CAWGDRGGGEKLFF.

The chain uses TRBV5-1 and TRBJ2-7; unclear D gene. Germline lookup yields CDR1 SGHRS and CDR2 YFSETQ. The CDR3 extends over 13 amino acids. Trimming removed 0 bases from V and 4 bases from J, with 8 bases in between. In nucleotides, the CDR3 is TGCGCCAGCAGCTTGGGTCGGTTGTACGAGCAGTACTTC. Its protein product is CASSLGRLYEQYF.

The rearrangement joins TRBV27 to TRBJ1-1; D perhaps matches TRBD1 (5 bases). The CDR3 length is 13 residues. V shed 4 bases and J shed 11 bases, with 17 bases lying between them. The germline gives CDR1 MNHEY, CDR2 SMNVEV (reference sequence). The DNA of the CDR3 is TGTGCCAGCAGTTCCCCGGACACATTCACGGCTTTCTTT. Translated: CASSSPDTFTAFF.

The chain is built from TRBV7-3 and TRBJ2-1, with 9 bases that match TRBD2. The CDR3 consists of 16 residues. Germline V gene data show CDR1 as SGHTA and CDR2 as FQGTGA. V gave up 6 bases and J gave up 6 bases; unmatched junction bases: 12. Written as DNA, the CDR3 is TGTGCCAGCAGTCACGACTATAGCGGGAGAAGCAATGAGCAGTTCTTC. It translates to CASSHDYSGRSNEQFF.

This clone was seen a handful of times. Other DNA sequences within the sample encode an identical CDR3. V usage is TRBV7-2 and J usage is TRBJ2-5; D not certain. Trimming removed 1 base from V and 4 bases from J, with 7 bases in between. CDR1 is SGHTA and CDR2 is FQGNSA in the germline V gene. CDR3 length: 13 residues. CDR3 region: CASSLGLAETQYF. The CDR3 bases are TGTGCCAGCAGCTTAGGGCTTGCAGAGACCCAGTACTTC.

With regard to this clone: An end of the junction does not agree with germline; a read error may underlie this. V gene TRBV7-7 combines with J gene TRBJ2-3, with 8 bases matching TRBD1. Germline CDR1 and CDR2: SSHAT and FNYEAQ (reference sequence). There are 13 residues in the CDR3. The chain's CDR3 is CASSRQGTDTQYF. DNA for the CDR3: TGTGCTAGCAGCCGACAGGGGACAGATACGCAGTATTTT.

V is TRBV30 and J is TRBJ1-6; no definite D call. The CDR3 covers 15 residues. Germline assignment: CDR1 GTSNPN and CDR2 SVGIG (reference sequence). V dropped 2 bases and J dropped 4 bases, with 12 bases sitting between them. The CDR3: CAWSFFERYNSPLHF. DNA of the CDR3: TGTGCCTGGAGTTTCTTCGAACGGTATAATTCACCCCTCCACTTT.

The V and J genes are TRBV21-1 and TRBJ2-7; the D segment call TRBD2 is taken from the table without a DNA check. TRBV21-1 is assigned pseudogene status. The CDR3 sequence is 13 residues long. CDR3 residues: CASSSKAVYEQYF. The CDR3 coding sequence is TGTGCCAGCAGCTCGAAAGCGGTCTACGAGCAGTACTTC.

This chain uses TRBV7-3 with TRBJ2-4; maybe TRBD2 (6 bases). This CDR3 contains 18 residues. Germline CDR1 and CDR2: SGHTA and FQGTGA. V lost 2 bases to trimming and J lost 0 bases, with 17 bases between them. CDR3 coding DNA: TGTGCCAGCAGCTTAGACCCTCTAGCGTCCCAAGCCAAAAACATTCAGTACTTC. Amino acid sequence: CASSLDPLASQAKNIQYF.

This clone was seen once. The rearrangement uses TRBV5-5 and TRBJ1-2, with D possibly being TRBD1 (6 bases). The V end was cut by 7 bases, the J end by 2 bases, with 18 bases between. The CDR3 has 15 residues. The germline V gene encodes CDR1 SGHKS and CDR2 YYEKEE (reference sequence). In nucleotides, the CDR3 is TGTGCCAGCTCCTATGGGGGGGCAGGGAACTATGGCTACACCTTC. Amino acids: CASSYGGAGNYGYTF.

V is TRBV7-2 and J is TRBJ2-2; 8 bases are shared with TRBD2. From germline, CDR1 is SGHTA and CDR2 FQGNSA. V dropped 5 bases and J dropped 6; count of bases not matched to a gene: 8. This CDR3 is 15 amino acids long. The CDR3 sequence is CASSAGTRSSGELFF. In nucleotides, the CDR3 is TGTGCCAGCAGCGCCGGGACTAGATCGTCCGGGGAGCTGTTTTTT.